The clone carrying this T cell receptor (delta chain) was observed a few times. The protein in TCRdb stems from a much larger clone and differs at residue 4 from this DNA's translation, likely a read error; here the protein is translated from the DNA. The entry originates in a study of gamma-delta T cells after stem cell transplantation. TCRdb re-called the RT-PCR reads through CATT. Found here are around 2,000 delta-chain clones, approximately 3.1% of them singletons; the top ten hold 21%. The germline CDR1 and CDR2 sequences are GEAIGNYY and EKD. J gave up 13 bases and V 5 bases, and 16 bases lay outside the gene matches. The CDR3 loop spans 14 amino acids.

The chain has TRDV2 and TRDJ1; 9 bases match TRDD3. The sample consisted of gamma-delta T cells. This clonotype was sampled from a human donor. It is not recorded whose cells these are; they may come from a transplant donor. This chain's CDR3 is CACGPIKGDTGHIF. The CDR3 nucleotides read TGTGCCTGTGGCCCGATTAAGGGGGATACCGGTCACATCTTT.